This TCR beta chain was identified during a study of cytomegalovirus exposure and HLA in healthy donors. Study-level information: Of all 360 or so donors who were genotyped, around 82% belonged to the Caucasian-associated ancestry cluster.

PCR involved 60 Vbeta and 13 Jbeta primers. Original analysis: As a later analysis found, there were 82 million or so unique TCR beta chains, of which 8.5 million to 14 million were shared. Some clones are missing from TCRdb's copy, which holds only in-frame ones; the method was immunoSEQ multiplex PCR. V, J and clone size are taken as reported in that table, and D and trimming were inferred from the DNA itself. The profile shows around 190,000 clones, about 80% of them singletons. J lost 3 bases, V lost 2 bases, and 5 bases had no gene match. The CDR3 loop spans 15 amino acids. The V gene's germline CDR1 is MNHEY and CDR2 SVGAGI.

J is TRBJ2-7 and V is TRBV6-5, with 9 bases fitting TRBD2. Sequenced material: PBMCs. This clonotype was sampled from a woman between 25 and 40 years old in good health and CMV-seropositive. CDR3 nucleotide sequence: TGTGCCAGCAGTTACGCTAGCGGGGATGGCTACGAGCAGTACTTC. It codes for CASSYASGDGYEQYF.